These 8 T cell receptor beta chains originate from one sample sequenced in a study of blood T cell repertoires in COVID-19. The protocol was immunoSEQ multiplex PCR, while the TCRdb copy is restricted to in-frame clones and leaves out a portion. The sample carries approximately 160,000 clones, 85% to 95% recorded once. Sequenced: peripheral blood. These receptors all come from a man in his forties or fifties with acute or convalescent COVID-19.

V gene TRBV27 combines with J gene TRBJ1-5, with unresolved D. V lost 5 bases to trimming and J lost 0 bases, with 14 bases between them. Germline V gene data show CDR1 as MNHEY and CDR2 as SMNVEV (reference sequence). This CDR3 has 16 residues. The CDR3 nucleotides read TGTGCCAGCAGTGTGGGAGGGCCGCATAGCAATCAGCCCCAGCATTTT. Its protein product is CASSVGGPHSNQPQHF.

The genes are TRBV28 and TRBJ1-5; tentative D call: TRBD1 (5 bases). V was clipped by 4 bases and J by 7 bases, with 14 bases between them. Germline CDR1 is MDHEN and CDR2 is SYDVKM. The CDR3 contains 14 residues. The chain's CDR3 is CASSYYQGRQPQHF. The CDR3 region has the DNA TGTGCCAGCAGTTATTACCAGGGTCGACAGCCCCAGCATTTT. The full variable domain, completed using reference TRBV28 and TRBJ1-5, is DVKVTQSSRYLVKRTGEKVFLECVQDMDHENMFWYRQDPGLGLRLIYFSYDVKMKEKGDIPEGYSVSREKKERFSLILESASTNQTSMYLCASSYYQGRQPQHFGDGTRLSIL.

The DNA for the CDR3 is TGTGCCTGGAACACAGGGGCCCCCTCCGATACGCAGTATTTT. Translation gives CAWNTGAPSDTQYF. The V and J genes are TRBV30 and TRBJ2-3, with 7 bases lining up with TRBD1. Per the germline V gene, CDR1 is GTSNPN and CDR2 is SVGIG (reference sequence). The V segment lost 4 bases and the J segment 6 bases; nucleotides outside the gene matches: 10. The CDR3 has 14 residues.

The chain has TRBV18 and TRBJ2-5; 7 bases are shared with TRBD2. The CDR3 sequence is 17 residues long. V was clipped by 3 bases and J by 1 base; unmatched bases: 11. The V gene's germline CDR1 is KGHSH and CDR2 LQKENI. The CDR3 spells CASSPPGLRELQETQYF. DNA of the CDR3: TGTGCCAGCTCACCTCCGGGGTTGCGGGAGCTCCAAGAGACCCAGTACTTC.

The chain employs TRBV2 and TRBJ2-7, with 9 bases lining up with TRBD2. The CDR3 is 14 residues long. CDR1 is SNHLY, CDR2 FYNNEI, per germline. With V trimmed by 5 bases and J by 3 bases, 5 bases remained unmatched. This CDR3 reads CASSRGLASYEQYF. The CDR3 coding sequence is TGTGCCAGCAGTAGGGGACTAGCCAGCTACGAGCAGTACTTC.

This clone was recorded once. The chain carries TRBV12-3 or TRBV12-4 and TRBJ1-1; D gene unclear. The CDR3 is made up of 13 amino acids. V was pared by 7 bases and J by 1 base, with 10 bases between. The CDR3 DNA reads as TGTGCCAGCACCCCTGCGGGGAACACTGAAGCTTTCTTT. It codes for CASTPAGNTEAFF.

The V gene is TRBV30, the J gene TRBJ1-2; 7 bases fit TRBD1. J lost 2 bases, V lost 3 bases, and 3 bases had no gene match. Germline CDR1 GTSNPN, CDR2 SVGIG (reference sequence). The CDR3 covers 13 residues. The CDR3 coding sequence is TGTGCCTGGAGAGGGGGCGCGAACTATGGCTACACCTTC. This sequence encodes CAWRGGANYGYTF. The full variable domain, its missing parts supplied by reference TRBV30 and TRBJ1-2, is SQTIHQWPATLVQPVGSPLSLECTVEGTSNPNLYWYRQAAGRGLQLLFYSVGIGQISSEVPQNLSASRPQDRQFILSSKKLLLSDSGFYLCAWRGGANYGYTFGSGTRLTVV.

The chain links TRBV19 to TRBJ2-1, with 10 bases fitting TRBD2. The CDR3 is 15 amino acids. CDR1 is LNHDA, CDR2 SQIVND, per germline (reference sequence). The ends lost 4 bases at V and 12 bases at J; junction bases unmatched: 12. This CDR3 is CASSTKRGGDMGQFF. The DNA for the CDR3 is TGTGCCAGTAGTACGAAGCGGGGGGGCGACATGGGGCAGTTCTTC.